The 2 T cell receptor beta chains given below trace back to one sample, sequenced in a study of blood T cell repertoires in COVID-19. TCRdb's table, derived via immunoSEQ multiplex PCR, lists solely in-frame clones and lacks some. The top ten clones hold about 3% of a sample with fewer than 200,000 clones, around 67% of them seen once. The sample was peripheral blood. The receptors were gathered from an elderly woman with acute or convalescent COVID-19.

The V gene is TRBV7-6, the J gene TRBJ1-5; TRBD1 might be the D (6 bases). Trimming left V 6 bases short and J 4 bases short, with 10 bases between. Germline V gene data show CDR1 as SGHVS and CDR2 as FNYEAQ. The CDR3 is 13 amino acids. The CDR3 sequence: CASSPDRNQPQHF. CDR3 coding DNA: TGTGCCAGCAGTCCGGACAGAAATCAGCCCCAGCATTTT.

The J gene is TRBJ2-1, the V gene TRBV5-8; 10 bases agree with TRBD2. The CDR3 runs 20 residues. Trimming took 7 bases from V and 3 from J; bases not matched to a gene: 22. Germline V gene lookup returns CDR1 SGHTS and CDR2 YDEGEE. The DNA of the CDR3 is TGTGCCAGCCTCCCCTCGCCAGGAAAAAGAGCGGGAGGGGTCTACAATGAGCAGTTCTTC. Protein sequence: CASLPSPGKRAGGVYNEQFF. Together with reference TRBV5-8 and TRBJ2-1, the CDR3 gives the full variable domain: EAGVTQSPTHLIKTRGQQATLRCSPISGHTSVYWYQQALGLGLQFLLWYDEGEERNRGNFPPRFSGRQFPNYSSELNVNALELEDSALYLCASLPSPGKRAGGVYNEQFFGPGTRLTVL.